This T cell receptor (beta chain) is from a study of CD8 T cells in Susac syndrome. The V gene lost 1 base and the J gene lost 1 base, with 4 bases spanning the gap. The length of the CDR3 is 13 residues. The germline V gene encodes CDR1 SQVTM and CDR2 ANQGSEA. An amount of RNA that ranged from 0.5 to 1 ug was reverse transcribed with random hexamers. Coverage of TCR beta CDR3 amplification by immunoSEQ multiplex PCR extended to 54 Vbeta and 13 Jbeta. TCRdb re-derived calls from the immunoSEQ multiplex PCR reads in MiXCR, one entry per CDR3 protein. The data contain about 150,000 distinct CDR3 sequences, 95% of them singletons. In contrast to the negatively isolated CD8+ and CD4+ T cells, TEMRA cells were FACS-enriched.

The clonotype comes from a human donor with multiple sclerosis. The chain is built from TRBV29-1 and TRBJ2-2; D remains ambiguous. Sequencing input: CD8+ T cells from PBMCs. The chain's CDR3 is CSVEGVNTGELFF. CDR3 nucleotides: TGCAGCGTTGAAGGGGTGAACACCGGGGAGCTGTTTTTT.